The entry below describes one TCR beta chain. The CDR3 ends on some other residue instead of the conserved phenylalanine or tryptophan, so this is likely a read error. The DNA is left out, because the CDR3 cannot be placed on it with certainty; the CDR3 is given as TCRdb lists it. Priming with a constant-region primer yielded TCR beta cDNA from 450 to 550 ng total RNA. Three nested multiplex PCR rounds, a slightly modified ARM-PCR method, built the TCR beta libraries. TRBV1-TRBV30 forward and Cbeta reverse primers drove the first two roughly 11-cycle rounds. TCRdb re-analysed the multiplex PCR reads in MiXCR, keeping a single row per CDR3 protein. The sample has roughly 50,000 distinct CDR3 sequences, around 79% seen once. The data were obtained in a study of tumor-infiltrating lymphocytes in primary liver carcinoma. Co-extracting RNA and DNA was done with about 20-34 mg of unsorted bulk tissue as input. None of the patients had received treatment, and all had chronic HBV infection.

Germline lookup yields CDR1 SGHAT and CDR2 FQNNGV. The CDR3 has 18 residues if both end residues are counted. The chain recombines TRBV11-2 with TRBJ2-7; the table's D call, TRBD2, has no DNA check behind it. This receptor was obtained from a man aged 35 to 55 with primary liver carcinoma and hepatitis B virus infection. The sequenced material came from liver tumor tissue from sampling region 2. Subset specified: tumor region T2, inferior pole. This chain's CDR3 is CASSLSVGLAGGGYEQHS.